This record looks at one T cell receptor (beta chain) sequence and its context. Its antigen remains unidentified. The data derive from a study of beta chain features in type 1 diabetes. Study-wide results and caveats: Whether HLA type affects TCRB rearrangement stayed undetermined in the present work. In all four CD4+ subsets, TCRB CDR3 length was significantly, moderately reduced in type 1 diabetes.

Of the isolated RNA, all was reverse transcribed, and so the sequenced material was expressed TCRB transcripts. Using immunoSEQ multiplex PCR, the repertoire was profiled, and TCRdb retains in-frame clones only, with some absent. The table lists under 300,000 clones, approximately 11% of them singletons. The germline gives CDR1 SEHNR, CDR2 FQNEAQ (reference sequence). The CDR3 extends over 12 amino acids. Trimming left V 5 bases short and J 6 bases short, with 10 bases between. This chain links TRBV7-9 with TRBJ1-2; D is ambiguous. The TCR was taken from a young man with type 1 diabetes. Specimen: naive CD4+ T cells from blood. CDR3 nucleotides: TGTGCCAGCAGCCCAAGAGTCAATGGCTACACCTTC. Its protein product is CASSPRVNGYTF.